This T cell receptor (beta chain) was sequenced for a study of tumor-infiltrating lymphocytes in primary liver carcinoma. The CDR3 covers 12 residues. V lost 7 bases to trimming and J lost 6 bases, with 13 bases between them. Co-extraction of RNA and DNA was performed on about 19-33 mg of unsorted bulk tissue. A constant-region primer primed TCR beta cDNA synthesis from 400 to 600 ng of total RNA. ARM-PCR, slightly modified, supplied the TCR beta libraries through three nested multiplex PCR rounds. Researchers ran the first two PCR rounds for roughly 10 cycles each with TRBV1-TRBV30 forward primers and a C-beta reverse primer. TCRdb recomputed calls from the multiplex PCR reads with MiXCR, one row per CDR3 protein. The data contain just under 45,000 distinct CDR3 sequences, around 70% of them singletons.

V and J are TRBV12-3 or TRBV12-4 and TRBJ2-7; unclear D gene. This receptor was obtained from a man aged 35 to 55 with primary liver carcinoma and hepatitis B virus infection. Material: liver tumor tissue from sampling region 2. The subset: tumor region T2, inferior pole. The CDR3 sequence: CASNWNQPEQYF. For the CDR3, the DNA is TGTGCCAGCAACTGGAACCAACCCGAGCAGTACTTC.